The 32 T cell receptor beta chains listed next were all sequenced from one sample in a study of blood T cell repertoires in COVID-19. Measured with immunoSEQ multiplex PCR; TCRdb has only the in-frame clones, and not every one. The repertoire has around 400,000 clones, roughly four fifths of them found once; the top ten carry 5.1%. The source material was PBMCs or T cells enriched from blood (not recorded which). The receptors were gathered from a woman between 50 and 59 years old who had recovered from COVID-19.

The V gene is TRBV28, the J gene TRBJ1-1; 12 bases match TRBD1. The CDR3 has 16 amino acids. The J segment lost 4 bases and the V segment lost 8 bases, leaving 11 bases of the junction unmatched. CDR1 and CDR2 (germline): MDHEN, SYDVKM. CDR3 sequence reads: CASPPGTGGSSTEAFF. CDR3 sequence (DNA): TGTGCCAGCCCACCCGGGACAGGGGGCTCTAGCACTGAAGCTTTCTTT.

The V and J genes are TRBV19 and TRBJ2-3; 9 bases line up with TRBD1. The ends lost 5 bases at V and 3 bases at J; junction bases unmatched: 15. The CDR3 is made up of 18 amino acids. Per the germline V gene, CDR1 is LNHDA and CDR2 is SQIVND (reference sequence). Here the CDR3 reads CASSAYLGQGEGTDTQYF. As DNA, the CDR3 is TGTGCCAGTAGTGCCTACCTGGGACAGGGTGAGGGAACAGATACGCAGTATTTT.

The chain has TRBV19 and TRBJ1-1; no definite D call. From germline, CDR1 is LNHDA and CDR2 SQIVND (reference sequence). This CDR3 is built from 15 residues. V lost 2 bases to trimming and J lost 2 bases, with 12 bases between them. The CDR3 DNA sequence: TGTGCCAGTAGTATATCCGGCAGGCTAAACACTGAAGCTTTCTTT. Translating it yields CASSISGRLNTEAFF.

The table lists this clone with many counts. V gene TRBV29-1 combines with J gene TRBJ2-7, with 13 bases identical to TRBD2. This CDR3 spans 17 amino acids. The V gene end was trimmed by 2 bases and the J gene end by 1 base; junction bases not matched to a gene: 8. CDR1 is SQVTM, CDR2 ANQGSEA, per germline. The CDR3 region has the DNA TGCAGCGTTGAAAGTTTCCGACTAGCGGGAGGTTCCTACGAGCAGTACTTC. Its protein is CSVESFRLAGGSYEQYF.

V usage is TRBV6-5 and J usage is TRBJ1-2, with a possible D match to TRBD1 (6 bases). This CDR3 comprises 13 residues. Trimming took 4 bases from V and 6 from J, leaving 12 bases between them. The germline V gene encodes CDR1 MNHEY and CDR2 SVGAGI. Here the CDR3 reads CASSWTAADGYTF. In DNA form, the CDR3 reads TGTGCCAGCAGTTGGACAGCTGCTGATGGCTACACCTTC.

For this clone: One end of the junction fails to match germline, which may point to a read error. The genes are TRBV29-1 and TRBJ2-1; D unclear. Germline V CDR1 and CDR2: SQVTM, ANQGSEA. CDR3 length: 11 residues. CDR3 DNA: TGCAGCGTTGATCCCTACGATGAGCAGTTCTTC. Protein: CSVDPYDEQFF.

V usage is TRBV4-1 and J usage is TRBJ1-6; 7 bases match TRBD1. Unmatched junction bases numbered 2, after V lost 3 bases and J lost 0 bases. The CDR3 is made up of 16 amino acids. Germline V gene lookup returns CDR1 MGHRA and CDR2 YSYEKL. The CDR3 nucleotides read TGCGCCAGCAGCCAGGACAGGAGCTCCTATAATTCACCCCTCCACTTT. It specifies CASSQDRSSYNSPLHF.

The rearrangement joins TRBV29-1 to TRBJ1-1; D is perhaps TRBD1 (5 bases). This CDR3 is built from 12 residues. Germline V CDR1 and CDR2: SQVTM, ANQGSEA. The germline V and J ends were trimmed by 7 bases and 7 bases, with 16 bases remaining between them. This CDR3 reads CSAAGYGVEAFF. The DNA for the CDR3 is TGCAGCGCCGCAGGGTACGGCGTTGAAGCTTTCTTT.

In this sample, this clone turned up a few times. The chain employs TRBV3-1 (or the pseudogene TRBV3-2) and TRBJ1-1; D might be TRBD1 (5 bases). The ends were cut back, 0 bases at V and 13 bases at J, with 12 bases in the middle. The germline V gene encodes CDR1 LGHDT and CDR2 YNNKEL (reference sequence). The CDR3 contains 12 residues. The chain's CDR3 is CASSQDRDFSFF. CDR3 DNA: TGTGCCAGCAGCCAAGACCGGGACTTTAGTTTCTTT.

The chain couples TRBV12-3 or TRBV12-4 to TRBJ1-6; unclear D gene. CDR3 size: 13 residues. Trimming removed 7 bases from V and 7 bases from J, with 11 bases in between. The CDR3 bases are TGTGCCAGCACCGAACAGAAAAATTCACCCCTCCACTTT. Translating gives CASTEQKNSPLHF.

This rearrangement joins TRBV3-1 (or the pseudogene TRBV3-2) to TRBJ1-2; TRBD1 matches 9 bases. The CDR3 runs 15 residues. Per the germline V gene, CDR1 is LGHDT and CDR2 is YNNKEL (reference sequence). The J segment lost 8 bases and the V segment lost 5 bases, leaving 12 bases of the junction unmatched. This CDR3 is CASSSSETGGRGYTF. For the CDR3, the DNA is TGTGCCAGCAGCTCTTCCGAGACAGGGGGTCGGGGCTACACCTTC.

The chain links TRBV3-1 (or the pseudogene TRBV3-2) to TRBJ1-5; D call uncertain. From germline, CDR1 is LGHDT and CDR2 YNNKEL (reference sequence). Trimming removed 0 bases at V and 6 bases at J, with 15 bases between. The CDR3 totals 16 residues. This chain's CDR3 is CASSQDLGGAGQPQHF. The CDR3 DNA sequence: TGTGCCAGCAGCCAAGATCTTGGAGGCGCGGGTCAGCCCCAGCATTTT.

The chain couples TRBV5-1 to TRBJ2-1; 9 bases are a match to TRBD2. The germline CDR1 and CDR2 sequences are SGHRS and YFSETQ. Trimming took 3 bases from V and 5 from J; bases not matched to a gene: 0. This CDR3 spans 13 amino acids. CDR3 loop: CASSWTSDNEQFF. In DNA form, the CDR3 reads TGCGCCAGCAGCTGGACTAGCGACAATGAGCAGTTCTTC.

The V and J genes are TRBV5-1 and TRBJ1-2; D is possibly TRBD1 (5 bases). The CDR3 totals 15 residues. Trimming removed 0 bases at V and 1 base at J, with 10 bases between. Looked up from germline, CDR1 is SGHRS and CDR2 is YFSETQ. The CDR3 is CASSLAGGGNYGYTF. In nucleotides, the CDR3 is TGCGCCAGCAGCTTGGCGGGCGGGGGTAACTATGGCTACACCTTC.

The chain recombines TRBV7-2 with TRBJ1-2; 8 bases agree with TRBD1. Germline values: CDR1 SGHTA, CDR2 FQGNSA. Trimming took 3 bases from V and 2 from J; bases not matched to a gene: 5. This CDR3 contains 15 residues. CDR3 sequence (DNA): TGTGCCAGCAGCTTCCAGACAGGGGTCAACTATGGCTACACCTTC. The encoded protein is CASSFQTGVNYGYTF.

This chain joins TRBV30 and TRBJ1-2, with D perhaps TRBD1 (5 bases). The V gene lost 3 bases and the J gene lost 3 bases, with 26 bases spanning the gap. The CDR3 is made up of 18 amino acids. The V gene's germline CDR1 is GTSNPN and CDR2 SVGIG (reference sequence). This CDR3 is CAWRRGEGIGVKDYGYTF. The CDR3 nucleotides are TGTGCCTGGAGACGCGGGGAGGGGATAGGGGTTAAGGACTATGGCTACACCTTC.

The rearrangement joins TRBV23-1 to TRBJ2-1, with D hard to call. TRBV23-1 belongs to the ORF category, with a function that is uncertain. This CDR3 has 13 residues. V was clipped by 6 bases and J by 3 bases, with 9 bases between them. The CDR3 reads CASSRGSYNEQFF. CDR3 bases: TGCGCCAGCAGCAGAGGTAGCTACAATGAGCAGTTCTTC.

The chain carries TRBV30 and TRBJ1-5; D is possibly TRBD1 (6 bases). The germline V gene has CDR1 GTSNPN and CDR2 SVGIG (reference sequence). V was pared by 1 base and J by 8 bases, with 21 bases between. The CDR3 contains 16 residues. CDR3: CAWSGLRDNRKEPQHF. CDR3 DNA sequence: TGTGCCTGGAGTGGTCTTCGGGACAACCGCAAGGAGCCCCAGCATTTT.

The rearrangement links TRBV6-1 to TRBJ1-1; D might be TRBD1 (5 bases). Trimming took off 2 bases at V and 5 bases at J, with 15 bases between the two ends. Germline V gene lookup returns CDR1 MNHNS and CDR2 SASEGT. The CDR3 loop spans 15 amino acids. This chain's CDR3 is CASSEHKGRETEAFF. Written as DNA, the CDR3 is TGTGCCAGCAGTGAACATAAGGGGAGGGAGACTGAAGCTTTCTTT.

This chain joins TRBV5-1 and TRBJ1-2; possible D gene TRBD1, 5 bases. The CDR3 runs 15 residues. The V and J ends lost 1 base and 1 base respectively, with 11 bases between them. Germline CDR1 and CDR2: SGHRS and YFSETQ. This chain's CDR3 is CASSLNPDSNYGYTF. The CDR3 DNA follows: TGCGCCAGCAGCTTGAACCCTGACAGTAACTATGGCTACACCTTC.

This clone was observed once. The chain joins TRBV19 to TRBJ1-3; TRBD1 matches 8 bases. The trim removed 10 bases at V and 4 bases at J, leaving 6 bases unmatched. The CDR3 is 13 residues long. Germline loops: CDR1 LNHDA, CDR2 SQIVND (reference sequence). This CDR3 is CATADRVGNTIYF. In DNA, the CDR3 is TGTGCCACCGCGGACAGGGTAGGAAACACCATATATTTT.

The gene calls are TRBV25-1 and TRBJ2-3; 7 bases fit TRBD1. Per germline, CDR1 MGHDK and CDR2 SYGVNS. The CDR3 loop spans 14 amino acids. The trim removed 5 bases at V and 6 bases at J, leaving 8 bases unmatched. DNA for the CDR3: TGTGCCAGCAGTATCGGGACAGCCGGGGATACGCAGTATTTT. The encoded protein is CASSIGTAGDTQYF. The full variable domain, rest sourced from reference TRBV25-1 and TRBJ2-3, is EADIYQTPRYLVIGTGKKITLECSQTMGHDKMYWYQQDPGMELHLIHYSYGVNSTEKGDLSSESTVSRIRTEHFPLTLESARPSHTSQYLCASSIGTAGDTQYFGPGTRLTVL.

The chain joins TRBV11-3 to TRBJ2-5; TRBD1 matches 8 bases. CDR1 and CDR2 from the germline V gene are SGHNT and YENEEA. Trimming at V came to 1 base and at J to 2 bases, leaving 9 bases not matched to a gene. This CDR3 comprises 17 residues. The CDR3 bases are TGTGCCAGCAGCTTAGGCTTTGGACAGGGCCCACAAGAGACCCAGTACTTC. Translated: CASSLGFGQGPQETQYF.

The chain recombines TRBV6-5 with TRBJ2-4, with D possibly being TRBD1 (6 bases). The CDR3 extends over 15 amino acids. V was shortened by 2 bases and J by 1 base, with 9 bases between the two germline ends. Germline V gene data show CDR1 as MNHEY and CDR2 as SVGAGI. CDR3 amino acids: CASSYHREAKNIQYF. The CDR3 DNA is TGTGCCAGCAGTTACCACAGGGAGGCCAAAAACATTCAGTACTTC.

The CDR3 is CASSVEQGAYGNTIYF. The CDR3 DNA reads TGTGCCAGCAGCGTCGAACAGGGGGCTTATGGAAACACCATATATTTT. The gene calls are TRBV9 and TRBJ1-3; 9 positions agree with TRBD1. This CDR3 has 16 residues. Germline loops: CDR1 SGDLS, CDR2 YYNGEE. The trim removed 2 bases at V and 3 bases at J, leaving 6 bases unmatched.

This chain connects TRBV4-1 to TRBJ2-1, with D perhaps matching TRBD2 (7 bases). The CDR3 totals 16 residues. Germline values: CDR1 MGHRA, CDR2 YSYEKL. Trimming stripped 2 bases from V and 5 bases from J, with 16 bases between. CDR3 residues: CASSQSGGGPNNEQFF. The CDR3 coding sequence is TGCGCCAGCAGCCAATCAGGCGGGGGCCCAAACAATGAGCAGTTCTTC.

The chain's CDR3 is CATSRDRQFGETQYF. CDR3 DNA: TGTGCCACCAGCAGAGACAGACAGTTCGGAGAGACCCAGTACTTC. The rearrangement links TRBV15 to TRBJ2-5, with a possible D match to TRBD1 (5 bases). Trimming removed 0 bases at V and 4 bases at J, with 12 bases between. Germline CDR1 reads LNHNV; CDR2 reads YYDKDF (reference sequence). The CDR3 spans 15 residues. Looking up the rest from reference TRBV15 and TRBJ2-5 gives the full variable domain: DAMVIQNPRYQVTQFGKPVTLSCSQTLNHNVMYWYQQKSSQAPKLLFHYYDKDFNNEADTPDNFQSRRPNTSFCFLDIRSPGLGDTAMYLCATSRDRQFGETQYFGPGTRLLVL.

The V call is TRBV5-4, the J call TRBJ2-3; TRBD2 matches at 10 bases. CDR1 SGHNT and CDR2 YYREEE come from the germline V gene (reference sequence). This CDR3 region has 16 residues. The J segment lost 3 bases and the V segment lost 4 bases, leaving 8 bases of the junction unmatched. The CDR3 loop reads CASSPQREGLTDTQYF. The CDR3 coding sequence is TGTGCCAGCAGCCCTCAGCGGGAGGGCCTTACAGATACGCAGTATTTT.

The rearrangement joins TRBV27 to TRBJ2-7, with 7 positions matching TRBD1. The CDR3 loop spans 16 amino acids. The V gene end was trimmed by 3 bases and the J gene end by 3 bases; junction bases not matched to a gene: 11. Per germline, CDR1 MNHEY and CDR2 SMNVEV (reference sequence). The CDR3 protein is CASSLTPGQTRYEQYF. The CDR3 nucleotides read TGTGCCAGCAGTTTGACGCCGGGACAGACCCGCTACGAGCAGTACTTC.

In DNA, the CDR3 is TGTGCCAGCAGCTTAGCGGTTCTCGAGTCAGATACGCAGTATTTT. This encodes CASSLAVLESDTQYF. The V gene is TRBV7-8, the J gene TRBJ2-3; D uncertain. Deletions cut 0 bases from V and 4 bases from J, with 11 bases between. The CDR3 contains 15 residues. Germline V lookup: CDR1 SGHVS, CDR2 FQNEAQ. The whole variable domain, filled in from reference TRBV7-8 and TRBJ2-3, reads GAGVSQSPRYKVAKRGQDVALRCDPISGHVSLFWYQQALGQGPEFLTYFQNEAQLDKSGLPSDRFFAERPEGSVSTLKIQRTQQEDSAVYLCASSLAVLESDTQYFGPGTRLTVL.

This chain connects TRBV5-6 to TRBJ1-1, with 9 bases aligning to TRBD1. Germline-derived CDR1 and CDR2 are SGHDT and YYEEEE. The CDR3 contains 13 residues. With 4 bases clipped from V and 11 bases from J, the junction kept 9 bases outside the gene matches. As DNA, the CDR3 is TGTGCCAGCAGCCCGCCGGGACAGGGACCTGCTTTCTTT. Amino acids: CASSPPGQGPAFF.

This clone was picked up a small number of times. The chain carries TRBV5-1 and TRBJ1-2; D ambiguous. V lost 0 bases and J lost 3, with 9 bases in between. CDR3 length: 14 residues. Per germline, CDR1 SGHRS and CDR2 YFSETQ. In DNA, the CDR3 is TGCGCCAGCAGCTTGGACCTGGGAGACTATGGCTACACCTTC. This encodes CASSLDLGDYGYTF.